Shown below are 15 T cell receptor beta chains from a single sample sequenced in a study of low-dose radiotherapy and immunotherapy resistance in tumors (dated by TCRdb to 2021 to 2024). Taken with the paper, the label for time point translates to: before trial treatment. The sample was run on an Illumina HiSeq 2500. First-strand cDNA was synthesized using Superscript III and a set of TRAV- and TRBV-specific primers, so that both TCRalpha and TCRbeta chains were covered. TCRs were amplified with Phusion for approximately 21 PCR cycles, with a constant-region primer paired with the adapter attached to the V primers. TCRdb reprocessing: public reads trimmed at Q25 with fastp, clones called with MiXCR, in-frame beta chains kept. Every entry covers one CDR3 protein and lists the most common genes and DNA from its rows. The sample contains around 90,000 distinct CDR3 sequences, around 18% of them found a single time. The top ten constitute 5.5% to 6% of the sample.

Sequences were derived from PBMCs, sampled before treatment. The source of these receptors is a male donor with prostate cancer.

By share, this clonotype counts as medium-sized. V gene TRBV2 combines with J gene TRBJ1-5; D may be TRBD1 (5 bases). Germline lookup yields CDR1 SNHLY and CDR2 FYNNEI. This CDR3 comprises 12 residues. The V gene lost 4 bases and the J gene lost 7 bases, with 8 bases spanning the gap. CDR3 protein: CASSVDRQPQHF. The CDR3 coding sequence is TGTGCCAGCAGTGTTGACAGACAGCCCCAGCATTTT.

The chain couples TRBV5-1 to TRBJ1-1, with TRBD1 as a possible D gene (5 bases). V was clipped by 4 bases and J by 5 bases, with 15 bases between them. This CDR3 has 14 residues. Germline-derived CDR1 and CDR2 are SGHRS and YFSETQ. CDR3 residues: CASSPRGGSTEAFF. CDR3 nucleotide sequence: TGCGCCAGCAGCCCCCGCGGGGGTTCGACTGAAGCTTTCTTT.

In this sample, this clonotype turned up many times. The chain combines TRBV9 with TRBJ1-2, with D tentatively TRBD1 (5 bases). The V gene lost 8 bases and the J gene lost 7 bases, with 12 bases spanning the gap. This CDR3 region has 11 residues. CDR1 and CDR2 (germline): SGDLS, YYNGEE. The chain's CDR3 is CARGVGLGYTF. CDR3 in DNA: TGTGCCAGAGGGGTAGGTCTTGGCTACACCTTC.

This clonotype has a handful of counts. The DNA of the CDR3 is TGTGCCAGCAGTCCTGGGACACCTGAAGCTTTCTTT. Translating gives CASSPGTPEAFF. The chain couples TRBV6-2 or TRBV6-3 to TRBJ1-1; maybe TRBD1 (6 bases). Trimming took 5 bases from V and 6 from J, leaving 10 bases between them. Germline loops: CDR1 MNHEY, CDR2 SVGEGT. The CDR3 spans 12 residues.

This clonotype was counted once. V and J are TRBV6-6 and TRBJ2-7, with TRBD1 matching over 10 bases. CDR3 length equals 15 residues. V lost 6 bases and J lost 2; bases outside the gene matches: 7. Looked up from germline, CDR1 is MNHNY and CDR2 is SVGAGI (reference sequence). CDR3 loop: CASSYLGQGPYEQYF. In DNA form, the CDR3 reads TGTGCCAGCAGCTATCTGGGACAGGGGCCCTACGAGCAGTACTTC.

This clonotype was found many times. This chain connects TRBV19 to TRBJ1-1, with D possibly being TRBD1 (6 bases). This CDR3 spans 14 amino acids. Germline V gene lookup returns CDR1 LNHDA and CDR2 SQIVND (reference sequence). V shed 6 bases and J shed 3 bases, with 14 bases lying between them. The CDR3 DNA sequence: TGTGCCAGTAGAGGGGGGCTGGGCCACACTGAAGCTTTCTTT. This sequence encodes CASRGGLGHTEAFF. Together with reference TRBV19 and TRBJ1-1, the CDR3 gives the full variable domain: DGGITQSPKYLFRKEGQNVTLSCEQNLNHDAMYWYRQDPGQGLRLIYYSQIVNDFQKGDIAEGYSVSREKKESFPLTVTSAQKNPTAFYLCASRGGLGHTEAFFGQGTRLTVV.

This clonotype was counted many times. The chain joins TRBV7-2 to TRBJ2-7; 8 bases map to TRBD1. This CDR3 region has 13 residues. The germline gives CDR1 SGHTA, CDR2 FQGNSA. V was pared by 8 bases and J by 4 bases, with 7 bases of the junction left unmatched. CDR3 sequence (DNA): TGTGCCAGCCGGACAGGGAGTTTGTACGAGCAGTACTTC. This encodes CASRTGSLYEQYF.

V gene TRBV19 combines with J gene TRBJ1-4, with D unclear. This CDR3 is built from 14 residues. The germline V and J ends were trimmed by 3 bases and 4 bases, with 9 bases remaining between them. The germline V gene has CDR1 LNHDA and CDR2 SQIVND (reference sequence). DNA for the CDR3: TGTGCCAGTAGTATCGAACCATATAATGAAAAACTGTTTTTT. As protein: CASSIEPYNEKLFF.

This clonotype was picked up many times. The chain employs TRBV5-1 and TRBJ2-3, with D perhaps matching TRBD2 (7 bases). Germline CDR1 is SGHRS and CDR2 is YFSETQ. This CDR3 contains 16 residues. V lost 1 base and J lost 3, with 15 bases in between. Here the CDR3 reads CASSLSGTPSTDTQYF. The DNA of the CDR3 is TGCGCCAGCAGCTTGAGCGGGACACCGAGTACAGATACGCAGTATTTT.

This clonotype has just one count. With only one base between it and a far larger clone, this is likely a read error. The rearrangement links TRBV5-5 to TRBJ2-7, with 11 bases matching TRBD1. The CDR3 runs to 15 residues. The V and J ends lost 4 bases and 7 bases, in that order; junction bases with no gene match: 10. From germline, CDR1 is SGHKS and CDR2 YYEKEE (reference sequence). Here the CDR3 reads CASSPRTGGNYEQYF. The CDR3 DNA sequence: TGTGCCAGCAGCCCAAGGACAGGGGGCAACTATGAGCAGTACTTC.

In its sample, this clonotype was seen many times. The J gene is TRBJ2-7, the V gene TRBV5-1, with 12 nucleotides matching TRBD2. CDR3 size: 16 residues. Per germline, CDR1 SGHRS and CDR2 YFSETQ. Germline trimming cut 1 base from V and 0 bases from J; bases unmatched to any gene: 2. The CDR3 sequence is CASSLTSGGTSYEQYF. CDR3 nucleotides: TGCGCCAGCAGCTTGACTAGCGGGGGGACCTCCTACGAGCAGTACTTC.

This clonotype was seen repeatedly, ten times or more. The rearrangement links TRBV12-1 to TRBJ2-1. TRBV12-1 is shown as a pseudogene. The CDR3 has 15 residues. The CDR3 region has the DNA TGTGCCAGCAGCTTTGAACTCCTATCCTACAATGAGCAGTTCTTC. Translating gives CASSFELLSYNEQFF.

The gene calls are TRBV19 and TRBJ2-5; 7 positions match TRBD1. CDR1 and CDR2 from the germline V gene are LNHDA and SQIVND (reference sequence). The CDR3 totals 16 residues. The V gene end was trimmed by 1 base and the J gene end by 5 bases; junction bases not matched to a gene: 10. In DNA, the CDR3 is TGTGCCAGTAGTATAGTCTGGGACAGTTCTCCGGAGACCCAGTACTTC. Amino acids: CASSIVWDSSPETQYF.

Many counts were recorded for this clonotype. This chain uses TRBV6-6 with TRBJ1-5; D is ambiguous. V lost 2 bases, J lost 1 base, and 9 bases lay in between. This CDR3 spans 15 amino acids. CDR1 MNHNY and CDR2 SVGAGI come from the germline V gene (reference sequence). CDR3: CASSYAFESNQPQHF. CDR3 coding DNA: TGTGCCAGCAGTTACGCCTTCGAAAGCAATCAGCCCCAGCATTTT.

This clonotype showed up many times. V and J are TRBV10-3 and TRBJ2-7; weak D call: TRBD2 (5 bases). The length of the CDR3 is 14 residues. Per germline, CDR1 ENHRY and CDR2 SYGVKD. The germline V and J ends were trimmed by 2 bases and 1 base, with 9 bases remaining between them. CDR3 amino acids: CAISEAGKSYEQYF. The DNA for the CDR3 is TGTGCCATCAGTGAGGCCGGGAAGTCCTACGAGCAGTACTTC.